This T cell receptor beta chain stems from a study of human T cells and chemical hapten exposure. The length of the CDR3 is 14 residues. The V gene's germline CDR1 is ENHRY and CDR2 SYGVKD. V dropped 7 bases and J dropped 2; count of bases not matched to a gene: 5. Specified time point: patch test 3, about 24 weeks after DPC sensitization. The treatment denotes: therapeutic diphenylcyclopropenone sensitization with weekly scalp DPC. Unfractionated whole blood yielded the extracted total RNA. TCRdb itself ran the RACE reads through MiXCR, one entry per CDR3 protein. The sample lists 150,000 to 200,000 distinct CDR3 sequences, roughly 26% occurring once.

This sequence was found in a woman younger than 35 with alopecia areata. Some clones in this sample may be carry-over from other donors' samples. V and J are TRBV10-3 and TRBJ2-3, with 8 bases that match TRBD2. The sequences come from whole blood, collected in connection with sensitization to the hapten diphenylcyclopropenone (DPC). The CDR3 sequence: CAINLAGLTDTQYF. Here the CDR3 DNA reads TGTGCCATCAATTTAGCGGGACTCACAGATACGCAGTATTTT.